The clone carrying this T cell receptor (beta chain) was picked up many times. Its antigen remains unknown. Uncontrolled infection, other autoimmune disease, pregnancy and lactation each barred patients from inclusion. Clinical symptoms, serum thyroxine and TRAb, thyroid ultrasound and orbital computed tomography were used for the diagnoses. This sample is part of a study of T cells in Graves' hyperthyroidism and ophthalmopathy. Study findings and constraints: Through a model of 13 V-J features, ophthalmopathy was separated from stable hyperthyroidism. Most expanded thyroid clonotypes above 0.001 recurred in blood.

V lost 0 bases and J lost 4, with 8 bases in between. The CDR3 is 15 amino acids. CDR1 is SGHTS, CDR2 YDEGEE, per germline. There were TCR beta CDR3 regions amplified from RNA transcripts. An initial round of RT-PCR targeting the TCR CDR3 relied on the HTBI primer set. TCRdb called the multiplex PCR reads again in MiXCR, with one record for every CDR3 protein. The sample lists 300,000 to 400,000 distinct CDR3 sequences, roughly 23% occurring once. The chain has TRBV5-8 and TRBJ2-6, with D tentatively TRBD1 or TRBD2 (6 bases each). The sample taken for sequencing was blood. The sequence was collected from a woman aged 45 to 65 with Graves' hyperthyroidism. CDR3 coding DNA: TGTGCCAGCAGCTTGGGGGGGGCCGGGGCCAACGTCCTGACTTTC. As protein: CASSLGGAGANVLTF.